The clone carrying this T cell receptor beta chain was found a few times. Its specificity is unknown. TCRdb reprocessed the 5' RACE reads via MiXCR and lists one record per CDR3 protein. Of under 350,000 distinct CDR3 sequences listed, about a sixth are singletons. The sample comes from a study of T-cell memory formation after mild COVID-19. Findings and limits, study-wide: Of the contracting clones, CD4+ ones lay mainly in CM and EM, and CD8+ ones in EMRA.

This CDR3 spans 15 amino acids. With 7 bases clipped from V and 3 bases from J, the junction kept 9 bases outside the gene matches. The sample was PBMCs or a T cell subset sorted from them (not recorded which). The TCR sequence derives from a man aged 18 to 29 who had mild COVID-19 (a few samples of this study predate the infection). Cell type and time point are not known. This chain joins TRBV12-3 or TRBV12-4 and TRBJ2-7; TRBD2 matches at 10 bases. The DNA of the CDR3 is TGTGCCAGCACCACCATAGCGGGGGGAGACTACGAGCAGTACTTC. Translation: CASTTIAGGDYEQYF.